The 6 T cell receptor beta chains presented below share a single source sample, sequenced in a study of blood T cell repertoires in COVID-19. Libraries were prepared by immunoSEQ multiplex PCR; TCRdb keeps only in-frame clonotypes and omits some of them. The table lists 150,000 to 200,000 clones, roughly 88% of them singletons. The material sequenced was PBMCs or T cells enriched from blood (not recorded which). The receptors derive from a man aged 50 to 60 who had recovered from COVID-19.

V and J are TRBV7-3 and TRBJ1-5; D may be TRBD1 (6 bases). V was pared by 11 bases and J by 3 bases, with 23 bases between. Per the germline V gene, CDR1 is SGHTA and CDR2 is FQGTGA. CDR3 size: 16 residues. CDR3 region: CADVARGGPSNQPQHF. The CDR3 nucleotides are TGTGCCGACGTCGCCCGGGGGGGGCCGTCCAATCAGCCCCAGCATTTT. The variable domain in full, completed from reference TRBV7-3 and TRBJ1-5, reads GAGVSQTPSNKVTEKGKYVELRCDPISGHTALYWYRQSLGQGPEFLIYFQGTGAADDSGLPNDRFFAVRPEGSVSTLKIQRTERGDSAVYLCADVARGGPSNQPQHFGDGTRLSIL.

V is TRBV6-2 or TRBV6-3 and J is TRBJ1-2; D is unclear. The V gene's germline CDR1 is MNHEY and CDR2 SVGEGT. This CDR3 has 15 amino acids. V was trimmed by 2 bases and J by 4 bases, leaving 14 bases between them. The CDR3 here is CASSYPRNTAYGYTF. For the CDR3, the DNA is TGTGCCAGCAGTTACCCCCGAAACACCGCCTATGGCTACACCTTC.

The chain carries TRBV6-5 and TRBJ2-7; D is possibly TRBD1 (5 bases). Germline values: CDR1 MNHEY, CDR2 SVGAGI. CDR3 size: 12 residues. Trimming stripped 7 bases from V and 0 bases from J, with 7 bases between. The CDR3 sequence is CASTGYSYEQYF. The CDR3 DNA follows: TGTGCCAGCACAGGGTACTCCTACGAGCAGTACTTC.

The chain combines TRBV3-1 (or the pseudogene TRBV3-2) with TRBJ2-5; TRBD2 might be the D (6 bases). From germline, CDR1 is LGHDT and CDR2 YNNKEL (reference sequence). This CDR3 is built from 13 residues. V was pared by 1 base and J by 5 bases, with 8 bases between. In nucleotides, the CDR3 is TGTGCCAGCAGCCAAGGCGGGGCCGAGACCCAGTACTTC. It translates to CASSQGGAETQYF.

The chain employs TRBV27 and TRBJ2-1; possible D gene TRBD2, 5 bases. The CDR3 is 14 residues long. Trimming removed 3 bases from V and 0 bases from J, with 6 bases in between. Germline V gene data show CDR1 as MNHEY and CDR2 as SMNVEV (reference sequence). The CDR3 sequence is CASSFEGSYNEQFF. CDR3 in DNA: TGTGCCAGCAGTTTTGAGGGCTCCTACAATGAGCAGTTCTTC.

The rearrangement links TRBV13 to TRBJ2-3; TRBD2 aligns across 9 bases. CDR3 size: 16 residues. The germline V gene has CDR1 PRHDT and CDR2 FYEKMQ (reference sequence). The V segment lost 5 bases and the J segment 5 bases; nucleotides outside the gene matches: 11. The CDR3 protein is CASSGSRGGLRDTQYF. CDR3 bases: TGTGCCAGCAGCGGCTCGCGGGGGGGCCTCAGAGATACGCAGTATTTT.